This TCR beta chain stems from a study of blood T cell repertoires in COVID-19. Across the study: Sites in the United States, Italy and Spain provided acute and convalescent COVID-19 samples.

The data were produced by immunoSEQ multiplex PCR, yet TCRdb's version contains in-frame clones alone and is incomplete. Here the sample spans 200,000 to 250,000 clones, around nine tenths being singletons. This CDR3 has 16 amino acids. The trim removed 1 base at V and 4 bases at J, leaving 7 bases unmatched. In germline, CDR1 is SGDLS, CDR2 YYNGEE. The genes are TRBV9 and TRBJ2-2, with 7 nucleotides matching TRBD2. This TCR was sampled from a woman aged 40 to 55 who had recovered from COVID-19. Sequencing was carried out using peripheral blood. This CDR3 is CASSVWGEGATGELFF. The CDR3 DNA reads as TGTGCCAGCAGCGTATGGGGGGAGGGAGCCACCGGGGAGCTGTTTTTT.